The source of this TCR beta chain is a study of blood T cell repertoires in COVID-19. Study-wide context: T cells, B-cell-depleted T cells, or PBMCs supplied cDNA or gDNA.

Libraries were prepared by immunoSEQ multiplex PCR; TCRdb keeps only in-frame clonotypes and omits some of them. The sample lists about 110,000 clones, around 76% seen once, with around 3.5% in the top ten. The CDR3 is made up of 19 amino acids. Germline V lookup: CDR1 MGHRA, CDR2 YSYEKL. Deletions cut 2 bases from V and 0 bases from J, with 19 bases between. The specimen sequenced was peripheral blood. The sequence came from a woman aged 80 or older with acute or convalescent COVID-19. V and J are TRBV4-1 and TRBJ1-4; unclear D gene. The CDR3 DNA sequence: TGCGCCAGCAGCCAAAACCCTCGCGCGCCCTCGGCAACTAATGAAAAACTGTTTTTT. This codes for CASSQNPRAPSATNEKLFF.